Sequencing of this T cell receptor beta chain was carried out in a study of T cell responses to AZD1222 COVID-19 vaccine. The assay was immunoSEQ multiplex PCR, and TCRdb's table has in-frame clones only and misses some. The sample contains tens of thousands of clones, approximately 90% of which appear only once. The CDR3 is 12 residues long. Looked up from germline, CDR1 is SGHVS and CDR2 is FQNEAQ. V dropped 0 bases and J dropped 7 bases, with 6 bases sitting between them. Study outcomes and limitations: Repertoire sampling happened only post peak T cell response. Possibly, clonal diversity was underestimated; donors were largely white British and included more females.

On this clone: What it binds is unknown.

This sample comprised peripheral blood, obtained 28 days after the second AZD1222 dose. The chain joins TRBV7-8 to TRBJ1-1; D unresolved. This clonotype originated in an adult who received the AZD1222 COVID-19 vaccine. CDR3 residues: CASSLASVEAFF. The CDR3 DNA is TGTGCCAGCAGCTTAGCGAGCGTTGAAGCTTTCTTT.